The rows below give T cell receptor beta chains drawn from one sample of a study of blood T cell repertoires in COVID-19. Generated by immunoSEQ multiplex PCR, the TCRdb table keeps only in-frame clones and is missing some. The sample shows 150,000 to 250,000 clones, about 95% of them seen only once. Sequenced material: peripheral blood. Receptors originate from a man aged 25 to 45 with COVID-19, enrolled during active disease. CDR3s include the opening cysteine and the closing phenylalanine or tryptophan. Fields, in order: CDR3 DNA, CDR3 protein, CDR3 length, V gene, clone size, J gene, D gene. A D gene is named only where the DNA matches it firmly. Some rows have no size entry. The others give once, few or many, or a class for an expanded clone.

TGTGCCAGCAGGCTCGAGGGAGAAAAACTGTTTTTT	CASRLEGEKLFF	12	TRBV6-6	-	TRBJ1-4	-
TGTGCCACCAGTGATCCTCTACCATTAGGACAGAGGGACGAGCAGTACTTC	CATSDPLPLGQRDEQYF	17	TRBV24-1	-	TRBJ2-7	-
TGTGCCAGCAGCTTATACGGTCTTGGAAACACCATATATTTT	CASSLYGLGNTIYF	14	TRBV7-9	few	TRBJ1-3	-
TGTGCCAGCAGCCCCGGACAGGGGGACTCTGGGGCCAACGTCCTGACTTTC	CASSPGQGDSGANVLTF	17	TRBV7-3	-	TRBJ2-6	TRBD1
TGCGCCAGCAGCTTGGATGGGACAGTCTCCTACGAGCAGTACTTC	CASSLDGTVSYEQYF	15	TRBV5-1	-	TRBJ2-7	TRBD1
TGTGCCAGCAGGGGAGACAGCAATCAGCCCCAGCATTTT	CASRGDSNQPQHF	13	TRBV2	-	TRBJ1-5	-
TGTGCCAGTATGAGAGACCAGGTGAACACTGAAGCTTTCTTT	CASMRDQVNTEAFF	14	TRBV19	-	TRBJ1-1	-
TGTGCCAGCAGCTATGAGTGGAACACTGAAGCTTTCTTT	CASSYEWNTEAFF	13	TRBV12-1	-	TRBJ1-1	-
TGTGCCAGTAGTAGGGGACAGGGCGAGCAGTACTTC	CASSRGQGEQYF	12	TRBV19	once	TRBJ2-7	TRBD1
TGCAGTGCTAGTCGCGATGAAAAACTGTTTTTT	CSASRDEKLFF	11	TRBV20-1	-	TRBJ1-4	-
TGTGCCAGCAGCCCCACGGAGCTAGCGGGGGTGCAAGAGACCCAGTACTTC	CASSPTELAGVQETQYF	17	TRBV11-2	-	TRBJ2-5	TRBD2
TGTGCCAGCAGCCTGGACAGGGGAACTGGAAACACCATATATTTT	CASSLDRGTGNTIYF	15	TRBV5-4	-	TRBJ1-3	TRBD1
TGTGCCAGCAGTGAACTAGCGGGGGTCCCCAATGAGCAGTTCTTC	CASSELAGVPNEQFF	15	TRBV2	-	TRBJ2-1	TRBD2
TGTGCCACCGGACTTCTTTCTTCCTACGAGCAGTACTTC	CATGLLSSYEQYF	13	TRBV2	-	TRBJ2-7	-
TGTGCCAGCAGTGAAGGTAGTACAGGGGCGGGGGCTTTCTTT	CASSEGSTGAGAFF	14	TRBV6-1	-	TRBJ1-1	TRBD1
TGCGCCAGCAGCTTGGCGTCAACCAATTCCGGGACAGGGTTCGGAAACACCATATATTTT	CASSLASTNSGTGFGNTIYF	20	TRBV5-1	-	TRBJ1-3	TRBD1
TGTGCCAGCAGCACACAGCAGATCCATGGCTACACCTTC	CASSTQQIHGYTF	13	TRBV11-2	-	TRBJ1-2	-
TGTGCCAGCGGGGGGGGGACAGATACGCAGTATTTT	CASGGGTDTQYF	12	TRBV3-1/TRBV3-2	-	TRBJ2-3	TRBD2
TGTGCCAGCAGCGGACAGGGGGTTGCCGGGGAGCTGTTTTTT	CASSGQGVAGELFF	14	TRBV9	-	TRBJ2-2	TRBD1
TGTGCCAGCAGAGGAGACCGCGTGAGCTCCTACGAGCAGTACTTC	CASRGDRVSSYEQYF	15	TRBV6-6	-	TRBJ2-7	-
TGTGCCAGCAGCGCACGACTAGCGGGGGGAACGAACACCGGGGAGCTGTTTTTT	CASSARLAGGTNTGELFF	18	TRBV9	-	TRBJ2-2	TRBD2
TGCGCCAGCAGCCAAGGTAGGGGGACGAGCGAGCAGTACTTC	CASSQGRGTSEQYF	14	TRBV4-1	once	TRBJ2-7	-
TGTGCCAGCAGCTTAGTTAGTAGTAATTCACCCCTCCACTTT	CASSLVSSNSPLHF	14	TRBV7-9	-	TRBJ1-6	-
TGTGCCAGCAGTTTACAACAGGGATCACAAGAGACCCAGTACTTC	CASSLQQGSQETQYF	15	TRBV27	-	TRBJ2-5	-
TGTGCCAGCAGCTACAAGCTCCGGGGCTACAATGAGCAGTTCTTC	CASSYKLRGYNEQFF	15	TRBV13	-	TRBJ2-1	-
TGTGCTAGTGGACCGGGGGGAAACACCATATATTTT	CASGPGGNTIYF	12	TRBV12-5	-	TRBJ1-3	-
TGTGCCAGCAGCCCGGGACAGGGAGTTGAAAAACTGTTTTTT	CASSPGQGVEKLFF	14	TRBV6-5	-	TRBJ1-4	TRBD1
TGTGCCAGTAGTGTCACAGATGAAGCTTTCTTT	CASSVTDEAFF	11	TRBV19	few	TRBJ1-1	-
TGTGCCAGCAGTTCCGGGACAATGAGCTCCTACGAGCAGTACTTC	CASSSGTMSSYEQYF	15	TRBV28	-	TRBJ2-7	-
TGTGCCAGTAGTATAGAAGGGGCTGGGGCCAACGTCCTGACTTTC	CASSIEGAGANVLTF	15	TRBV19	once	TRBJ2-6	-
TGTGCCAGCAGCTCGGGAGGGGGAAACACCATATATTTT	CASSSGGGNTIYF	13	TRBV7-6	-	TRBJ1-3	-
TGTGCCAGCAGCCAGAAGAGAGTCAGGGAAACCGGGGAGCTGTTTTTT	CASSQKRVRETGELFF	16	TRBV7-2	-	TRBJ2-2	-
TGTGCCAGCAGCCCAGGAGGGAGCTCCTACAATGAGCAGTTCTTC	CASSPGGSSYNEQFF	15	TRBV11-2	-	TRBJ2-1	-
TGTGCCAGCAGTTACTCCGGACAGACAGACTATGGCTACACCTTC	CASSYSGQTDYGYTF	15	TRBV6-6	-	TRBJ1-2	-
TGTGCCAGCAGCCCCGGGACAGGGGCCACCTACGAGCAGTACTTC	CASSPGTGATYEQYF	15	TRBV7-6	-	TRBJ2-7	TRBD1
TGTGCCAGCTCACCGATCGGACAGGGGGCCTCTGAAGCTTTCTTT	CASSPIGQGASEAFF	15	TRBV18	-	TRBJ1-1	TRBD1
TGTGCCACCAGTACTCACCGCCGCGGGGGGCGCTTCTATGGCTACACCTTC	CATSTHRRGGRFYGYTF	17	TRBV24-1	-	TRBJ1-2	-
TGTGCCAGCAGCTTATACTCGGGGGGGCCCGAAGATACGCAGTATTTT	CASSLYSGGPEDTQYF	16	TRBV11-2	-	TRBJ2-3	TRBD2
TGCGCCAGCAGCTTCGGGACAGACAATGAAAAACTGTTTTTT	CASSFGTDNEKLFF	14	TRBV5-1	-	TRBJ1-4	TRBD1
TGTGCCAGCAGCCGAGACACCACAGATACGCAGTATTTT	CASSRDTTDTQYF	13	TRBV2	once	TRBJ2-3	-
TGTGCCATCAGCCCAAAAAGGGGAAGAATATCGGATTCACCCCTCCACTTT	CAISPKRGRISDSPLHF	17	TRBV10-3	-	TRBJ1-6	-
TGTGCCAGTAGTACCCTATTACTAGGAGGGTCCGGGGAGCTGTTTTTT	CASSTLLLGGSGELFF	16	TRBV19	-	TRBJ2-2	-
TGTGCCAGCAGCCAAGATAACAGGGGTGGTGAAAAACTGTTTTTT	CASSQDNRGGEKLFF	15	TRBV3-1/TRBV3-2	-	TRBJ1-4	TRBD1
TGTGCCAGTAGTAGGACAGGGAGAGGGACCAAAAACATTCAGTACTTC	CASSRTGRGTKNIQYF	16	TRBV19	-	TRBJ2-4	TRBD1
TGTGCCAGCAGCGTCAGGGGGCGGGACACCGGGGAGCTGTTTTTT	CASSVRGRDTGELFF	15	TRBV9	-	TRBJ2-2	TRBD1
TGCGCCAGCAGCACGGCTAGCGGGGGCCCGGAGGCGTTCTTC	CASSTASGGPEAFF	14	TRBV5-1	-	TRBJ2-1	TRBD2
TGTGCCAGCAGCCAGGCCCCCAGGGACACTGAAGCTTTCTTT	CASSQAPRDTEAFF	14	TRBV2	-	TRBJ1-1	-
TGTGCCAGCAGTTTAAACCTCAGGGTCGGGGAAAAACTGTTTTTT	CASSLNLRVGEKLFF	15	TRBV28	-	TRBJ1-4	-
TGTGCCACCAGCAGAGAAGACTTCACAGATACGCAGTATTTT	CATSREDFTDTQYF	14	TRBV15	-	TRBJ2-3	-
TGTGCCAGCAGTACCTACAGGGGGCCCGGCCAAGAGACCCAGTACTTC	CASSTYRGPGQETQYF	16	TRBV2	-	TRBJ2-5	TRBD1
TGTGCCAGCAGCGTGTTGGGGGGCACCGGGGAGCTGTTTTTT	CASSVLGGTGELFF	14	TRBV9	once	TRBJ2-2	-
TGTGCCAGTAGCCCTACAGGGAATCAGCCCCAGCATTTT	CASSPTGNQPQHF	13	TRBV19	-	TRBJ1-5	-
TGTGCCAGCAGCCTTGACAGCAACTCTGGAAACACCATATATTTT	CASSLDSNSGNTIYF	15	TRBV5-4	-	TRBJ1-3	-
TGTGCCAGCAGTGAGAGGACAGGGCTGTACGAGCAGTACTTC	CASSERTGLYEQYF	14	TRBV2	once	TRBJ2-7	TRBD1
TGTGCCAGCAGCCATCAAGGGGGCACAGATACGCAGTATTTT	CASSHQGGTDTQYF	14	TRBV11-2	once	TRBJ2-3	-